This TCR beta chain was retrieved from a study of cytomegalovirus exposure and HLA in healthy donors. Study conclusions and caveats: Information on immune exposure was restricted to one variable (CMV serostatus). Association of a missense DCLRE1C variant with TCR beta V- and J-gene trimming was reported in a later analysis. The authors later found HLA-associated TCR beta chains more clonally expanded than equally common others.

The PCR used 60 Vbeta and 13 Jbeta primers. Assay: immunoSEQ multiplex PCR; the TCRdb copy retains only in-frame clones and omits some. This table holds fewer than 200,000 clones, roughly four fifths found once. The CDR3 extends over 14 amino acids. V lost 1 base and J lost 5; bases outside the gene matches: 8. The germline V gene encodes CDR1 GTSNPN and CDR2 SVGIG (reference sequence). Points on this clone: What it recognizes is unknown.

The chain joins TRBV30 to TRBJ2-7, with 7 bases that match TRBD1. Sequencing was carried out using PBMCs. The sequence derives from a female donor in good health and CMV-seronegative. The CDR3 loop reads CAWSADRELDEQYF. DNA for the CDR3: TGTGCCTGGAGTGCTGACAGGGAATTGGACGAGCAGTACTTC.